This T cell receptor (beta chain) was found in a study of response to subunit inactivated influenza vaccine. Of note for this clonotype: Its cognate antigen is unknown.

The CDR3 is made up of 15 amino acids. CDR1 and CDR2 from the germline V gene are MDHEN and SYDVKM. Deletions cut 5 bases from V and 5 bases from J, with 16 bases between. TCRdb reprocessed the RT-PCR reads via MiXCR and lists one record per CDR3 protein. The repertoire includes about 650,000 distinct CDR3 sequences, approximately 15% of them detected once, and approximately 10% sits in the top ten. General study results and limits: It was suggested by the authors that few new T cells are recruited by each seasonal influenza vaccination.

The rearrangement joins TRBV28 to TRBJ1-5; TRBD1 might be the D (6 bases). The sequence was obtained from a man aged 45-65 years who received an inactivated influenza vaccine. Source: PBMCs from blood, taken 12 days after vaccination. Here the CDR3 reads CASSTTQGHHQPQHF. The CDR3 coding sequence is TGTGCCAGCAGTACGACACAGGGTCACCATCAGCCCCAGCATTTT.